This T cell receptor beta chain stems from a study of a mutant IDH1 vaccine in newly diagnosed glioma. Study as a whole: Of treated patients, 62.5% were men and approximately 40% women, averaging around 40 years. Patients had received radiotherapy, temozolomide, or both previously, most receiving both. Findings and limits, study-wide: Pseudoprogression looked unconnected to shifts in top peripheral T cell clonotypes.

Regarding time point: week 47, end of study. Doses consisted of 300 ug of mutant IDH1 20-mer peptide each, paired with topical imiquimod. Comment on this clone: The antigen is unknown.

The table came from immunoSEQ multiplex PCR; TCRdb's copy has only in-frame clones and leaves some out. The sample carries roughly 86,000 clones, approximately 89% recorded once. Losses at the gene ends were 1 base for V and 10 bases for J; bases not matched to a gene: 9. In germline, CDR1 is LGHNT, CDR2 FRNRAP. This CDR3 is 15 amino acids long. The source of this sequence is a woman aged 45-60 years with glioma. V gene TRBV12-5 combines with J gene TRBJ2-1, with 8 bases fitting TRBD2. The starting material was PBMCs, obtained from a glioma patient whose treatment included an IDH1 peptide vaccine. This CDR3 reads CASGLGKAGGREQFF. The CDR3 nucleotides are TGTGCTAGTGGTTTGGGTAAGGCGGGAGGCCGGGAGCAGTTCTTC.